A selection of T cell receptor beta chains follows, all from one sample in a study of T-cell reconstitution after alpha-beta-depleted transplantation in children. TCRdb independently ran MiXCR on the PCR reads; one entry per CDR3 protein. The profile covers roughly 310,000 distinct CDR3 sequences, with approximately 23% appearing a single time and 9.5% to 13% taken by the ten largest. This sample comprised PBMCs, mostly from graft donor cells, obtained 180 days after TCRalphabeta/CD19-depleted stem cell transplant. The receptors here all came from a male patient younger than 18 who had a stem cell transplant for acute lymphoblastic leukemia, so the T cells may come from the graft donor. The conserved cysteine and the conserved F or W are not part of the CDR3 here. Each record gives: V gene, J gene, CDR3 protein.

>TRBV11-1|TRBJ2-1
ASSLADWAGDPQAEQF
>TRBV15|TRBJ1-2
ATSRVRGNYGYT
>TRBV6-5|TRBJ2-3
ASSSRAWWADTQY
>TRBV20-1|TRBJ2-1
SAPPPDRVTYNEQF
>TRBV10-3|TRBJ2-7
AIKGQGHEQY
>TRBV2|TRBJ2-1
AFCLSASGTRSYNEQF
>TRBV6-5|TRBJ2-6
ASSYSYGANVLT
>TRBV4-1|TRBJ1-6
ASSPGQAPTYNSPLH
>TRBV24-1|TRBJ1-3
ATSDPHRGSGNTIY
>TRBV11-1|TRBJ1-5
ASSLVGRQGVSNQPQH
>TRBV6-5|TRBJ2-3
ASSSFTDTQY
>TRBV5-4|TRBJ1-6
ASRPSGQGDSPLH
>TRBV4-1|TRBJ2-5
ASSQVGLATLQETQY
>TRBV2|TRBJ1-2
ASSGAWGYT
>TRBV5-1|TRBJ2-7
ASSSGQVSYEQY
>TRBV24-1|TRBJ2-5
ATSEAGTSQETQY
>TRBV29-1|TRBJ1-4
SVETGLEEKLF
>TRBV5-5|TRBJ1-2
ASSLQRGPYGYT
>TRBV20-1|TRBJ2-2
SARDPGLANTGELF
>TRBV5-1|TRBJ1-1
ASSTDRGHTEAF
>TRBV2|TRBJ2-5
ASSEALIAGYQETQY
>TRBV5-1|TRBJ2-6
ASSLAAVSGANVLT
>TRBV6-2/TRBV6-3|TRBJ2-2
ASSTPFTGNTGELF
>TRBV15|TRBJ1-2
ATSRSGNYGYT
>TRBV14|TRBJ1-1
ASATGTPNTEAF
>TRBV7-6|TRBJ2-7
ASSSSLRGGTYEQY
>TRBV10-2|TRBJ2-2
ATEPGLAGTGELF
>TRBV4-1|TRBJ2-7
ASSQGAGTGGAGQY
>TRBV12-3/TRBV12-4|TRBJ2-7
ASSLLLAGGYEQY
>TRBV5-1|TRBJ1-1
ASSPDRPIAEAF
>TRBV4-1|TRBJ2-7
ASSHLQSYEQY
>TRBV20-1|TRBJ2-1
SARVWWVGRAYNEQF
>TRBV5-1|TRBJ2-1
ASSARRVPHEQF
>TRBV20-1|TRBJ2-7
SAILRYEQY
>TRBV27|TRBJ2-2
ASSLSDRFANTGELF
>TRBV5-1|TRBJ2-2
ASSWGLLNTGELF
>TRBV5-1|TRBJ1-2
ASSLDGSGYT
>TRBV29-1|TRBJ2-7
SVGERYYEQY
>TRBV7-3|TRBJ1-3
ASSQWQGPGNTIY
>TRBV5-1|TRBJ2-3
ASSLTSGSRDTQY
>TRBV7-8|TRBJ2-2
ASSSRNTGELF
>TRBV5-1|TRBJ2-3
ASNLEDRVYTDTQY
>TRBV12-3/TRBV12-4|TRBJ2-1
ASSLEALITNEQF
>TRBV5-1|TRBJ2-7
ASSLPGGVYEQY